This TCR beta chain was sequenced in a study of blood T cell repertoires in COVID-19. On the study more broadly: Collection of acute and convalescent COVID-19 samples took place in the United States, Italy and Spain.

V lost 0 bases and J 2 bases, leaving 10 bases between the germline ends. The CDR3 contains 15 residues. The germline V gene encodes CDR1 SGHNT and CDR2 YYREEE (reference sequence). Participant-given clinical history determined each cohort assignment. As handled by the study authors: Reference gene primer amplification yielded estimated nucleated cell counts. Repertoires were generated with immunoSEQ multiplex PCR, while TCRdb's copy carries only in-frame clones and drops some. Clone size and V and J calls were adopted from that table, with D and trimming inferred from the DNA. The repertoire holds around 180,000 clones, with about 88% as singletons.

The chain combines TRBV5-4 with TRBJ2-3, with D possibly matching TRBD1 (6 bases). The sequence was collected from a woman between 35 and 50 years old with acute COVID-19. Sequenced sample: PBMCs or T cells enriched from blood (not recorded which). The CDR3 reads CASSLGGLHTDTQYF. The CDR3 DNA sequence: TGTGCCAGCAGCTTGGGGGGGCTCCACACAGATACGCAGTATTTT.